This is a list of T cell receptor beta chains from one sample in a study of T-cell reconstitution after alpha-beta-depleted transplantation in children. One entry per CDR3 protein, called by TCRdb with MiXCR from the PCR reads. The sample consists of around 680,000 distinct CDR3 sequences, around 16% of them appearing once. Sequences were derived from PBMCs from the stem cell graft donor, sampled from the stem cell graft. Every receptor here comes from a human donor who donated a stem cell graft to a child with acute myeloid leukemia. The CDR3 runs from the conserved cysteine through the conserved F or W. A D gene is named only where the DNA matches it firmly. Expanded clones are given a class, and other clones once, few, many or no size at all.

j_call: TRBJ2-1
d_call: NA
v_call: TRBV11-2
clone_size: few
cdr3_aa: CASSLGTKVNEQFF
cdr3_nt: TGTGCCAGCAGCTTGGGGACAAAGGTCAATGAGCAGTTCTTC

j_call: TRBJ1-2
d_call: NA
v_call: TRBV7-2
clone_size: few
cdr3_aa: CASSSAEAAAYGYTF
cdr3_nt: TGTGCCAGCAGCTCCGCCGAGGCCGCGGCCTATGGCTACACCTTC

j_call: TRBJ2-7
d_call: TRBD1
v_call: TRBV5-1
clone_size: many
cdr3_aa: CASNRDRTYEQYF
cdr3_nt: TGCGCCAGCAACCGGGACAGAACCTACGAGCAGTACTTC

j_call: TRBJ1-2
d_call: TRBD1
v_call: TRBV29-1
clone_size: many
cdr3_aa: CSVGQGYGYTF
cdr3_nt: TGCAGCGTTGGACAGGGCTATGGCTACACCTTC

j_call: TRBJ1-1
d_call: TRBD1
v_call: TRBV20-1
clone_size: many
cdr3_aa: CSASSAGGNTEAFF
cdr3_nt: TGCAGTGCTAGCAGCGCAGGGGGTAACACTGAAGCTTTCTTT

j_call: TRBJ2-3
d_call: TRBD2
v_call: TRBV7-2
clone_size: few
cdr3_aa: CASSPSSGGIFNTQYF
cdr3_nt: TGTGCCAGCAGCCCTAGTAGCGGGGGGATTTTTAACACGCAGTATTTT

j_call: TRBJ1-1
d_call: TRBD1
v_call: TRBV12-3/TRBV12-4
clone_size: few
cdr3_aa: CASSLGEPDRVAFF
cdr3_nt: TGTGCCAGCAGTTTGGGGGAGCCGGACAGGGTCGCTTTCTTT

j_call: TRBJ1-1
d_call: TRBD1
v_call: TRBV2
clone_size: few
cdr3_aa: CASSRQGGDSNTEAFF
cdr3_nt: TGTGCCAGCAGTCGGCAGGGGGGGGATTCGAACACTGAAGCTTTCTTT

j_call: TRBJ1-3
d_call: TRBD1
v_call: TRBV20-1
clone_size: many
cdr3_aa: CSAIIGTGVGNTIYF
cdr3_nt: TGCAGTGCGATCATTGGGACAGGGGTTGGAAACACCATATATTTT

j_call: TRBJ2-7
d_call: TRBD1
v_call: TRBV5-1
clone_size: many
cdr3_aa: CASSFEDRAYEQYF
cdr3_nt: TGCGCCAGCAGCTTCGAGGACAGGGCCTACGAGCAGTACTTC

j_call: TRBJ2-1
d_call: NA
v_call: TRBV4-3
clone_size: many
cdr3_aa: CASSQDRSGNYYNEQFF
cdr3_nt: TGCGCCAGCAGCCAAGATCGATCTGGGAACTACTACAATGAGCAGTTCTTC

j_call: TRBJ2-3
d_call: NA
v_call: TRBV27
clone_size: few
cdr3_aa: CASRGRAYTDTQYF
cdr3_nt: TGTGCCAGCAGGGGCAGGGCTTACACAGATACGCAGTATTTT

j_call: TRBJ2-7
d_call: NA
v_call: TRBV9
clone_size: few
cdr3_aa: CASSPGMSTYEQYF
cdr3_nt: TGTGCCAGCAGCCCAGGGATGAGTACCTACGAGCAGTACTTC

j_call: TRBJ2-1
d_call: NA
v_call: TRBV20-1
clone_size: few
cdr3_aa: CSAPDSDLSYNEQFF
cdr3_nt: TGCAGTGCGCCGGACTCTGACCTTTCCTACAATGAGCAGTTCTTC

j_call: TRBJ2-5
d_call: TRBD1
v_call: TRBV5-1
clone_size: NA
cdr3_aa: CASSRLGQGVQETQYF
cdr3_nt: TGCGCCAGCTCCCGACTGGGACAGGGTGTGCAAGAGACCCAGTACTTC

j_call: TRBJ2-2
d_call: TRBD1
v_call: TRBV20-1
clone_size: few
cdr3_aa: CSARWTGSNTGELFF
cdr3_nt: TGCAGTGCTAGATGGACAGGTTCGAACACCGGGGAGCTGTTTTTT

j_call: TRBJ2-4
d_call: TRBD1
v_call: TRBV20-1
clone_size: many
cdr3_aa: CSATGTGKNIQYF
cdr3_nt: TGCAGTGCTACCGGGACAGGGAAAAACATTCAGTACTTC

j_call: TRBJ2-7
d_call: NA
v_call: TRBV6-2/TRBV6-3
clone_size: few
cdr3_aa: CASSRGSRPGAYEQYF
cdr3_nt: TGTGCCAGCAGTCGAGGTTCGAGGCCAGGAGCCTACGAGCAGTACTTC

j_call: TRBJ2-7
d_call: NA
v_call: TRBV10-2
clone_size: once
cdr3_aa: CASSEQGIRYEQYF
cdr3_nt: TGCGCCAGCAGTGAGCAGGGGATTCGCTACGAGCAGTACTTC

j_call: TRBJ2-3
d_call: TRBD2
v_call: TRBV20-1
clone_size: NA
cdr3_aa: CSAPPSGGASDTQYF
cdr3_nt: TGCAGTGCCCCCCCTAGCGGGGGGGCATCGGATACGCAGTATTTT

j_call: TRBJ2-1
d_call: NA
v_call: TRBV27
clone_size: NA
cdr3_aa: CASSLSGTRDVNEQFF
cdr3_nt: TGTGCCAGCAGTTTATCGGGGACACGAGACGTCAATGAGCAGTTCTTC

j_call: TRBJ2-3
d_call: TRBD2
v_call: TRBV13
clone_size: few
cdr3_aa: CASSSLLAGDTDTQYF
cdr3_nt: TGTGCCAGCAGCTCCTTACTAGCGGGGGACACAGATACGCAGTATTTT

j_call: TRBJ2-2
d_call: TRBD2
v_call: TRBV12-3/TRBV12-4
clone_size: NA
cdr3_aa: CASSYWTSGGTGELFF
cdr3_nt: TGTGCCAGCAGTTATTGGACTAGCGGGGGCACCGGGGAGCTGTTTTTT

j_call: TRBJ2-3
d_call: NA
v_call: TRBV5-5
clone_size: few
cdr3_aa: CASSLILDTDTQYF
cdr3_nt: TGTGCCAGCAGCTTAATATTGGACACAGATACGCAGTATTTT

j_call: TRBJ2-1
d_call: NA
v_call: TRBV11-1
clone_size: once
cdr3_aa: CASSLGAGETYEQFF
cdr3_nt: TGTGCCAGCAGCTTAGGCGCAGGGGAGACGTATGAGCAGTTCTTC

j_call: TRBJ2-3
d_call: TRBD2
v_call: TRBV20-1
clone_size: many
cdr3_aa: CSASRLAGFKDTQYF
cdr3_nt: TGCAGTGCTAGTCGACTAGCGGGGTTTAAAGATACGCAGTATTTT

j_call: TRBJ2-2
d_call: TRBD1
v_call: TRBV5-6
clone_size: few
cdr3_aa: CASSLGTDLNTGELFF
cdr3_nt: TGTGCCAGCAGCCTCGGGACAGACCTGAACACCGGGGAGCTGTTTTTT

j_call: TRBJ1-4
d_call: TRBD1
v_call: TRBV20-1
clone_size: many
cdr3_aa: CSAIQPGQGNEKLFF
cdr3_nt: TGCAGTGCTATCCAACCGGGACAGGGGAATGAAAAACTGTTTTTT

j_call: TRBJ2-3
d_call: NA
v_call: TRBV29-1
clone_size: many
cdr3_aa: CSHRASDTQYF
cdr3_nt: TGCAGCCACCGGGCATCAGATACGCAGTATTTT

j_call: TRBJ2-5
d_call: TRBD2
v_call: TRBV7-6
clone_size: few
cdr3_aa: CASSYIAGGRETQYF
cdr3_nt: TGTGCCAGCAGCTACATAGCGGGGGGACGGGAGACCCAGTACTTC

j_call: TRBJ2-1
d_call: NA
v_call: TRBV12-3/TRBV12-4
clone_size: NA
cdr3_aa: CASTSAMLPYNEQFF
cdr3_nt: TGTGCCAGCACCTCCGCAATGCTCCCTTACAATGAGCAGTTCTTC

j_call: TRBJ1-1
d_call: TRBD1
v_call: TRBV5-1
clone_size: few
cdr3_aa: CASTPFTGDTEAFF
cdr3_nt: TGCGCCAGCACCCCATTCACAGGGGACACTGAAGCTTTCTTT

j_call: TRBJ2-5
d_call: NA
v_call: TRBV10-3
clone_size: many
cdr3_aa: CAISESRGEETQYF
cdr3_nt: TGTGCCATCAGTGAGTCGAGGGGGGAAGAGACCCAGTACTTC

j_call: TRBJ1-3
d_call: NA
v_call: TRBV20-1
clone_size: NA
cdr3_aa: CSADSGNTIYF
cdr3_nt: TGCAGTGCGGACTCTGGAAACACCATATATTTT

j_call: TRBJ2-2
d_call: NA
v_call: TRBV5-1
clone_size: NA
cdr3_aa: CASSFNPGTITGELFF
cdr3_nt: TGCGCCAGCAGCTTCAACCCCGGGACCATCACCGGGGAGCTGTTTTTT

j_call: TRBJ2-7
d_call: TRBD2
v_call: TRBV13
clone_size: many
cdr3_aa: CASSPPGGDTFSYEQYF
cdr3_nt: TGTGCCAGCAGCCCTCCGGGGGGGGACACCTTTTCCTACGAGCAGTACTTC

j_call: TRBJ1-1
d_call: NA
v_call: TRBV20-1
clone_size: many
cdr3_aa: CSASGTPNTEAFF
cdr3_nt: TGCAGTGCTAGTGGTACACCGAACACTGAAGCTTTCTTT

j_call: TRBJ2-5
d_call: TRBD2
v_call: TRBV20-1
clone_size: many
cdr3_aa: CSARDQRGLETQYF
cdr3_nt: TGCAGTGCTAGAGATCAGCGGGGGCTGGAGACCCAGTACTTC

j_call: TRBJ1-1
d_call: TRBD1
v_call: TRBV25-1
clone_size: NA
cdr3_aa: CASSPRTGLTEAFF
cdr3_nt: TGTGCCAGCAGTCCTAGGACAGGTTTGACTGAAGCTTTCTTT

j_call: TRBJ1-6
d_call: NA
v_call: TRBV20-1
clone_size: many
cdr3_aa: CSARDRRPNSPLHF
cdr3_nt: TGCAGTGCTAGAGATCGCCGTCCCAATTCACCCCTCCACTTT

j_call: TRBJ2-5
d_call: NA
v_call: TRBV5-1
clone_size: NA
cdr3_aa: CASSRDWEETQYF
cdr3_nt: TGCGCCAGCAGTCGGGACTGGGAAGAGACCCAGTACTTC

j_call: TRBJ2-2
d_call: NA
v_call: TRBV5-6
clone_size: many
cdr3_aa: CASSLSVGELFF
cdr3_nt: TGTGCCAGCAGCTTGAGTGTCGGGGAGCTGTTTTTT

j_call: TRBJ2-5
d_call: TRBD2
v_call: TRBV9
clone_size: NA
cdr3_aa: CASSVGGGKETQYF
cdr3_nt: TGTGCCAGCAGCGTAGGGGGGGGGAAAGAGACCCAGTACTTC

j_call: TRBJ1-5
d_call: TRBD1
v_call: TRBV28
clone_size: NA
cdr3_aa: CASSSGQGAGRNQPQHF
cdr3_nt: TGTGCCAGCAGTTCCGGACAGGGGGCTGGACGCAATCAGCCCCAGCATTTT

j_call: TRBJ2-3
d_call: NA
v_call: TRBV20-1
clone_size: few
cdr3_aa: CSAPSRGSTDTQYF
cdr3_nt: TGCAGTGCTCCAAGTAGGGGGAGCACAGATACGCAGTATTTT

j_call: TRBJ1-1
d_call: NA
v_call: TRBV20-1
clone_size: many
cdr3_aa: CSARDLSNTEAFF
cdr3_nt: TGCAGTGCTAGAGATCTTTCGAACACTGAAGCTTTCTTT

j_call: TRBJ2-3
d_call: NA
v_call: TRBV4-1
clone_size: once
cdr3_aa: CASKGLFTDTQYF
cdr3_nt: TGCGCCAGCAAGGGACTTTTCACAGATACGCAGTATTTT

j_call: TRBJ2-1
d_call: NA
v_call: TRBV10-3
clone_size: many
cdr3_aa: CAISDSGGNEQFF
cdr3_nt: TGTGCCATCAGTGATTCAGGTGGTAATGAGCAGTTCTTC

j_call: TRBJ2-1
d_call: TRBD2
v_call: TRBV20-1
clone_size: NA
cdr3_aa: CSASGGERGGNEQFF
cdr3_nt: TGCAGTGCGTCTGGCGGGGAGCGGGGGGGGAATGAGCAGTTCTTC

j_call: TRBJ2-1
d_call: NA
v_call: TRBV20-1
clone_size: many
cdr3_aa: CSAGRSYNEQFF
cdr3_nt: TGCAGTGCGGGCCGATCCTACAATGAGCAGTTCTTC

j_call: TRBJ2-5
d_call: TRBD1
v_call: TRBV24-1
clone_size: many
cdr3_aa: CASRRGGDETQYF
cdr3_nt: TGTGCCTCCAGGAGAGGGGGCGATGAGACCCAGTACTTC

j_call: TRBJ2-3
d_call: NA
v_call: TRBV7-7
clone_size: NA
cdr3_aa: CASSLSAVGTDTQYF
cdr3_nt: TGTGCCAGCAGCTTATCGGCAGTCGGGACAGATACGCAGTATTTT

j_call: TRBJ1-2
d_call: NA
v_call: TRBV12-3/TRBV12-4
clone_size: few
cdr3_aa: CASRTGTSHGYTF
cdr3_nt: TGTGCCAGCAGGACCGGGACATCTCACGGCTACACCTTC

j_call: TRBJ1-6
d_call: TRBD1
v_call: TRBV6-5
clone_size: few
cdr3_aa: CASSYQGTGSGSPLHF
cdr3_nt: TGTGCCAGCAGTTATCAGGGGACAGGGAGCGGTTCACCCCTCCACTTT

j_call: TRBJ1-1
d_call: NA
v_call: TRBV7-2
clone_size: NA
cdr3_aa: CASSPPDGRVEAFF
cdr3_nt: TGTGCCAGCAGCCCCCCTGATGGGAGGGTTGAAGCTTTCTTT

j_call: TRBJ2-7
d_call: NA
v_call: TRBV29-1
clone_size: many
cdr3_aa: CSGGTGSSYEQYF
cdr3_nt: TGCAGCGGGGGGACGGGAAGCTCCTACGAGCAGTACTTC

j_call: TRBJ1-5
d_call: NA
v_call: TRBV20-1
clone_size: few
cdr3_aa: CSASGSSNQPQHF
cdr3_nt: TGCAGTGCTTCAGGGTCTAGCAATCAGCCCCAGCATTTT

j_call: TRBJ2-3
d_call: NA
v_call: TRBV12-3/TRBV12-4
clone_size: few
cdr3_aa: CASRRLQSGTDTQYF
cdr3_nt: TGTGCCAGCAGGAGGCTCCAATCGGGCACAGATACGCAGTATTTT

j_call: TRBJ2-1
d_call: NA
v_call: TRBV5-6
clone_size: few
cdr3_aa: CASSLKRPGYNEQFF
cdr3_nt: TGTGCCAGCAGCTTAAAGAGGCCAGGGTACAATGAGCAGTTCTTC

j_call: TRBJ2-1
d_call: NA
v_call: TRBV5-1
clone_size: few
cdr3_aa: CASSLEGRRNYNEQFF
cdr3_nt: TGCGCCAGCAGCTTGGAGGGCAGGAGAAACTACAATGAGCAGTTCTTC